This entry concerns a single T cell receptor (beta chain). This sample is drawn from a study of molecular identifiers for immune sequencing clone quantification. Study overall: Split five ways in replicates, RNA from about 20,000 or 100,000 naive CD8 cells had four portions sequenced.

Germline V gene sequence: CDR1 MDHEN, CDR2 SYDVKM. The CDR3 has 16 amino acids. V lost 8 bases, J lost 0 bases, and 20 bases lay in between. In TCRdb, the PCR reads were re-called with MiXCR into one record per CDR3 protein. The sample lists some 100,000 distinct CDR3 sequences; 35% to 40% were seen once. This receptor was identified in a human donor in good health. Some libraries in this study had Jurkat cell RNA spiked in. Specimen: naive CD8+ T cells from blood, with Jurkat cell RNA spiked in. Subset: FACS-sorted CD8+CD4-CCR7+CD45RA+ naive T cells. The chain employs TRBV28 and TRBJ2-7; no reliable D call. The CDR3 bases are TGTGCCAGCGCTAATCCACGGGCACTGAGCTCCTACGAGCAGTACTTC. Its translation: CASANPRALSSYEQYF.